The entry below gives a single T cell receptor beta chain sequence along with its context. Its antigen is not identified. The source of the sample is a study of cytomegalovirus exposure and HLA in healthy donors. J gave up 6 bases and V 0 bases, and 6 bases lay outside the gene matches. CDR3 length: 15 residues. Per the germline V gene, CDR1 is MNHEY and CDR2 is SVGAGI. Study conclusions and caveats: Later analysis indicated greater clonal expansion among HLA-associated TCR beta chains than among equally common other chains. The study labeled around 160 TCR beta chains cytomegalovirus-associated. Later on, an analysis showed TCR association rates differing by HLA locus, with DRB1 the most and HLA-C the fewest.

Primers: 60 Vbeta forward and 13 Jbeta reverse. As handled by the study authors: In a later analysis, of some 80 million unique beta chains, roughly 9.9 million appeared in at least two donors. Using immunoSEQ multiplex PCR, the repertoire was profiled, and TCRdb retains in-frame clones only, with some absent. V and J calls plus clone size are reproduced from that table; the DNA served to infer D and trimming. The sample consists of 150,000 to 200,000 clones, 71% of them appearing once. This receptor was taken from a girl aged 5 to 17 in good health and CMV-seronegative. Sequences were obtained from PBMCs. The chain links TRBV6-5 to TRBJ1-2, with 8 bases lining up with TRBD1. The CDR3 region is CASSYSGTGLDGYTF. The CDR3 nucleotides read TGTGCCAGCAGTTACTCCGGGACAGGTCTAGATGGCTACACCTTC.